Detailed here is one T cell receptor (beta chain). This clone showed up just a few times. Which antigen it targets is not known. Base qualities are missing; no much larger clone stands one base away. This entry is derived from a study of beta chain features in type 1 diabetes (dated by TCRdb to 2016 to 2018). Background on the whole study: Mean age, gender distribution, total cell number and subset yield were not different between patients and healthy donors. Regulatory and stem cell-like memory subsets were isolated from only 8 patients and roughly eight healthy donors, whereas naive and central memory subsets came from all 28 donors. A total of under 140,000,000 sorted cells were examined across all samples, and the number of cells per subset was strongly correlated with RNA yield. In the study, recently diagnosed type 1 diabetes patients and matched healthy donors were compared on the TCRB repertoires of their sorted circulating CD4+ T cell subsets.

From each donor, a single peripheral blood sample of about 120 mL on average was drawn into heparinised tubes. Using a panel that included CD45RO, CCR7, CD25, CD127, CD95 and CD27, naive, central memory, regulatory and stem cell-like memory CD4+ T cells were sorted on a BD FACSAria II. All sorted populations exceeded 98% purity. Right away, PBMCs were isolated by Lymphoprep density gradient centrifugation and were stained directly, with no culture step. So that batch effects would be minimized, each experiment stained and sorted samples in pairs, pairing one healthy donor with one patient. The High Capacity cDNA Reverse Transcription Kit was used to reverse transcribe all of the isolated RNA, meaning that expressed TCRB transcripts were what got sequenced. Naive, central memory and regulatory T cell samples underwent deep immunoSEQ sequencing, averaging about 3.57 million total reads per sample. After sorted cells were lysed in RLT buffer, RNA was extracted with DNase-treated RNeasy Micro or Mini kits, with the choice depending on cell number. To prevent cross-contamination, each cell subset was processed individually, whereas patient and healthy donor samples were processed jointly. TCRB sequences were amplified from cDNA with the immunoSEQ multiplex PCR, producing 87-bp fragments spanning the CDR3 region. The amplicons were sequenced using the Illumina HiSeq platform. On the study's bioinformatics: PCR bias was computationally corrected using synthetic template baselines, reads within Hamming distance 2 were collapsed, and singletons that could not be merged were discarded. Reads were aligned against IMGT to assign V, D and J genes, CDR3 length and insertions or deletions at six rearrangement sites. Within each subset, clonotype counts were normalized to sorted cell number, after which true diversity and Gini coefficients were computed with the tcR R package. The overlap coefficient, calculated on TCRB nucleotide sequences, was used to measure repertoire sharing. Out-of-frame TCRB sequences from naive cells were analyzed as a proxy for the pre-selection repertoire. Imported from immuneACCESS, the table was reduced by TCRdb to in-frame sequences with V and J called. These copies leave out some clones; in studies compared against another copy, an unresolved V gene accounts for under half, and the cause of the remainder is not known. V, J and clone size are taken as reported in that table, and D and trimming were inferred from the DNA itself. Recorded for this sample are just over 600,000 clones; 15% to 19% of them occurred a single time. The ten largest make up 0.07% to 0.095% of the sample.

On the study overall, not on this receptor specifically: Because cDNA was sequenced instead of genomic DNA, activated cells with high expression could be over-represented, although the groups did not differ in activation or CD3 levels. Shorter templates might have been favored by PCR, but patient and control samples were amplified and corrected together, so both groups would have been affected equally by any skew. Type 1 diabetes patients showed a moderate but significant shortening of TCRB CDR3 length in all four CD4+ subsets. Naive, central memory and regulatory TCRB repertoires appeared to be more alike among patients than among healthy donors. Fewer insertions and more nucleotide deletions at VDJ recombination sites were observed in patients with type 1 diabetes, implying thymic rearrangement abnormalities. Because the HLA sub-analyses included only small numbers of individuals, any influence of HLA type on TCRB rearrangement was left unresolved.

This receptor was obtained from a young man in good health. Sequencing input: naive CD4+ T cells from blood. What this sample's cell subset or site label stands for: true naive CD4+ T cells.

The DNA sequence follows: TGTGCCAGCAGCTTACGGACTAGCGGGGGCGGAACCTACGAGCAGTACTTC. This encodes CASSLRTSGGGTYEQYF. The receptor chain draws on TRBV13 and TRBJ2-7; 13 junctional bases match TRBD2. CDR1 is given as PRHDT and CDR2 as FYEKMQ, both from the germline V gene (reference sequence). Its CDR3 holds 17 amino acids, cysteine through phenylalanine. Here the CDR3 DNA is all that survives: 51 bases in frame from base 1. Relative to germline, V is missing 2 bases and J is missing 2 bases, with 6 bases of the junction outside any gene match.